This TCR beta chain was retrieved from a study of shared clonotypes between healthy human individuals. Assay used: immunoSEQ multiplex PCR; TCRdb lists only in-frame clones, some missing. This table holds under 600,000 clones, 98% found once. Concerning this clone: Its cognate antigen is unknown.

Study conclusions and caveats: At large depth, rarefaction still showed sorted-subset sequencing to be incomplete. It was the non-shared clonotypes that had lower generation probabilities than clonotypes shared by all four donors. Several donors held about 4.5% of naive CD4 clonotypes in common.

CD45RO negativity and positive selection for CCR7 defined naive CD8 cells, a population that excluded terminally differentiated effector memory CD45RA+ cells. Sequenced: naive CD8+ T cells sorted from blood. This clonotype was sampled from a man younger than 40 in good health.

The DNA for the CDR3 is TGTGCCAGCAGCACCCGGGGAGGGGCTGGGACTGAAGCTTTCTTT. It translates to CASSTRGGAGTEAFF. V usage is TRBV9 and J usage is TRBJ1-1, with a tentative D call TRBD1 (5 bases). Germline V gene data show CDR1 as SGDLS and CDR2 as YYNGEE. V was trimmed by 4 bases and J by 5 bases, leaving 18 bases between them. CDR3 size: 15 residues.